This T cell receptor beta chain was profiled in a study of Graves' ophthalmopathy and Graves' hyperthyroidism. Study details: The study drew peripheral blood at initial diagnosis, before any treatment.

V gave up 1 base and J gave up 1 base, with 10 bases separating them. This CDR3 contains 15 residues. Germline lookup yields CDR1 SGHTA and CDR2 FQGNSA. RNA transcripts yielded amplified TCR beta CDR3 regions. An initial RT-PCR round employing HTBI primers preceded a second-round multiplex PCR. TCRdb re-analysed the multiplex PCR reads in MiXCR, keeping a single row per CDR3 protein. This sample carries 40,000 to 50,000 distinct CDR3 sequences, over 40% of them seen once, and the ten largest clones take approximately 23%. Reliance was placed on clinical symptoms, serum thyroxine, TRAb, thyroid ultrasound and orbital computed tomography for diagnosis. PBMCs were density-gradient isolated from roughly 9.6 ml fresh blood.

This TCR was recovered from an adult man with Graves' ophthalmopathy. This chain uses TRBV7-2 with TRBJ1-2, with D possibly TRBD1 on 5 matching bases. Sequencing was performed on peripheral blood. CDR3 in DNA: TGTGCCAGCAGCTTAGAGGGGACTCTTAACTATGGCTACACCTTC. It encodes CASSLEGTLNYGYTF. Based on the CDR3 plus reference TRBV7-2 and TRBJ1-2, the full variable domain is GAGVSQSPSNKVTEKGKDVELRCDPISGHTALYWYRQSLGQGLEFLIYFQGNSAPDKSGLPSDRFSAERTGGSVSTLTIQRTQQEDSAVYLCASSLEGTLNYGYTFGSGTRLTVV.